This paragraph reports one TCR beta chain. What antigen it recognizes has not been identified. Base quality data are lacking; no much larger clone is found one base away. Patients with autoimmune disease history or receiving systemic immunosuppression were excluded from the trial. Peripheral blood for TCR sequencing was drawn from every dose cohort at baseline, at cycle 4 day 1 and at cycle 7 day 1. The samples were drawn from a first-in-human, open-label, multicenter phase I dose-escalation trial of ivuxolimab. Adults with locally advanced or metastatic head and neck squamous cell, hepatocellular, melanoma or renal cell carcinoma were enrolled in the trial. Before TCR sequencing, CD4+ and CD8+ T cells were separately sorted from peripheral blood. This record comes from a study of OX40 agonist ivuxolimab in advanced cancers. Study-wide context: Ivuxolimab, which targeted the costimulatory receptor OX40 (CD134), was an agonistic, fully human IgG2 monoclonal antibody. Of the approximately 50 dose-escalation patients, hepatocellular carcinoma was present in approximately 20, melanoma in approximately 15, renal cell carcinoma in 9 and head and neck cancer in 9. The dose-escalation cohort was 82.7% male with a mean age of approximately 60 years, ranging from roughly 23 to 80. Intravenous ivuxolimab was administered to patients every 2 weeks at six dose levels: 0.01, 0.1, 0.3, 1.5, 3 and 10 mg/kg. Prior anti-PD-1, anti-PD-L1 or anti-CTLA-4 therapy was permitted, and roughly two fifths of dose-escalation patients had received checkpoint inhibitors. The paper reports the monotherapy dose-escalation portion (N of about 56 patients) of the phase I ivuxolimab trial. Three dose-escalation patients achieved partial responses, one with hepatocellular carcinoma and two with cutaneous melanoma. Peripheral TCRbeta sequencing was intended to test whether TCR sequence diversity was altered and clonal T-cell expansion was caused by ivuxolimab.

From the cysteine up to the phenylalanine, the CDR3 has a length of 15 residues. The entry retains the CDR3 DNA only, 45 bases that are in frame from base 1. The germline V gene sets CDR1 to SNHLY and CDR2 to FYNNEI. V ends up 7 bases short and J 3 bases short, with an unmatched junction base count of 10. To sequence the TCRbeta CDR3 region, genomic DNA was isolated from the sorted cells. The immunoSEQ Assay was used to sequence the TCRbeta CDR3 regions. The table comes from immuneACCESS by way of TCRdb, which keeps in-frame sequences with V and J called. Part of the clones is missing from these tables; in studies checked, under half for an unresolved V gene and the rest for unknown reasons. For this sample the table gives around 80,000 clones, of which 84% were detected only once. Around 2.7% of the sample lies in the top ten. What the authors observed across the whole study: The antigen specificity of the clonally expanded peripheral T cells was not determined. At doses of 0.1 to 3.0 mg/kg, clonal expansion of both CD4+ and CD8+ T cells in blood was seen between baseline and week 6. Low levels of normalized T-cell clonal expansion were also shown by some nonresponding patients. In the 0.1-3.0 mg/kg groups, partial responders had among the lowest normalized peripheral clonal expansion, particularly in CD8+ T cells. On average, CD8+ T cells showed more expanded clones than CD4+ T cells after ivuxolimab.

The TCR sequence derives from an adult with an advanced solid tumor such as melanoma, head and neck, liver or kidney cancer. Sequences were derived from CD4+ or CD8+ T cells sorted from blood, sampled in a trial of the OX40 agonist ivuxolimab. The chain was built from TRBV2 and TRBJ2-3; the central 7 bases match TRBD1. The nucleotide sequence is given as TGTGCCAGCAATACCGGGACAGTAAAGACAGATACGCAGTATTTT. This codes for CASNTGTVKTDTQYF.